Here is one T cell receptor (beta chain) with its context. The data derive from a study of blood T cells in healthy people across ages. With each sample, at least 6 micrograms of total RNA were extracted. A J-beta primer mix and a sample-barcoded 5' primer were used in a second PCR of roughly 6 to 11 cycles. One entry per CDR3 protein, called by TCRdb with MiXCR from the 5' RACE reads. The sample includes 1,500,000 or so distinct CDR3 sequences, under 55% of them seen just once. The specimen was blood. This receptor was taken from a woman aged 18-30 years in good health.

The CDR3 DNA sequence: TGCGCCAGCAGCCAAGCTCCGACTACTAGCGGGGGGGCCTATGAGCAGTTCTTC. Residues: CASSQAPTTSGGAYEQFF. This rearrangement joins TRBV4-3 to TRBJ2-1; 13 bases are a match to TRBD2. After removal of 1 base from V and 8 bases from J, the junction contained 11 bases not matched to a gene. CDR1 and CDR2 from the germline V gene are LGHNA and YSLEER. This CDR3 has 18 residues.